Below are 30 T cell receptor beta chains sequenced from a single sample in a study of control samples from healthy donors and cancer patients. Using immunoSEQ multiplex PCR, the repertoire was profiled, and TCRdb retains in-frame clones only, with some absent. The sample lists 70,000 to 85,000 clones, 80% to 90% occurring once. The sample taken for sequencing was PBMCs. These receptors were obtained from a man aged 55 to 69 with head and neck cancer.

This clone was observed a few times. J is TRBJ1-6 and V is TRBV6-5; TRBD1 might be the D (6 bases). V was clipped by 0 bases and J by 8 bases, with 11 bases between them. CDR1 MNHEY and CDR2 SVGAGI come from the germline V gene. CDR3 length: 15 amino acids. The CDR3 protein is CASSYSKQGYSPLHF. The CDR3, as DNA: TGTGCCAGCAGTTACTCGAAACAGGGTTATTCACCCCTCCACTTT.

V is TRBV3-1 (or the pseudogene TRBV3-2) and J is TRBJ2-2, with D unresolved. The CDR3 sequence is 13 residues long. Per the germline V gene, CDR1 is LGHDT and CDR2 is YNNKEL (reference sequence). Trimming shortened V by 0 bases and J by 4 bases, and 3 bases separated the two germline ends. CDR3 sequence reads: CASSQEPTGELFF. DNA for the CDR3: TGTGCCAGCAGCCAAGAACCCACCGGGGAGCTGTTTTTT.

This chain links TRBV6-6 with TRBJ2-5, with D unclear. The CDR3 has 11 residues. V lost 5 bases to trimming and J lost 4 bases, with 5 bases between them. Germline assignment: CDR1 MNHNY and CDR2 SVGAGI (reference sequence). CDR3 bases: TGTGCCAGCAGTACCCGAGAGACCCAGTACTTC. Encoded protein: CASSTRETQYF.

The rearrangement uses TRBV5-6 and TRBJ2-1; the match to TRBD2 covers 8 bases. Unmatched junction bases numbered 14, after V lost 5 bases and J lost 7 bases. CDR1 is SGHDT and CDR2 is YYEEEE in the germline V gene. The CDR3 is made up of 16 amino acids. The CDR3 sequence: CASRDAPGLVGNEQFF. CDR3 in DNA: TGTGCCAGCAGGGATGCACCGGGACTAGTCGGAAATGAGCAGTTCTTC.

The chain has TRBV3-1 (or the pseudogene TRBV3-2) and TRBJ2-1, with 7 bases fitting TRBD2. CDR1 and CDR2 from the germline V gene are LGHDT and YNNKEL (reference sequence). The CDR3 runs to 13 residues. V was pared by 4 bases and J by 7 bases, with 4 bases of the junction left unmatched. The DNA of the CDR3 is TGTGCCAGCAGCCGGGTGGGGGGGAATGAGCAGTTCTTC. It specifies CASSRVGGNEQFF.

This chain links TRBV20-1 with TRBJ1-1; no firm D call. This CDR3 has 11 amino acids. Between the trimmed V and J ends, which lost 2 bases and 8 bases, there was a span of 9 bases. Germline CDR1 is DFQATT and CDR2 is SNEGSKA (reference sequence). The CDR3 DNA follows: TGCAGTGCTAGAAGAGACCTCGAAGCTTTCTTT. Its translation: CSARRDLEAFF.

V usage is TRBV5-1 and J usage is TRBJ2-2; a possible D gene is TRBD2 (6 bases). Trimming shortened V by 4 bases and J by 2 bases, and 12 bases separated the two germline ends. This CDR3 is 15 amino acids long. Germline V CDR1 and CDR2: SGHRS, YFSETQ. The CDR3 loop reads CASSPQRANTGELFF. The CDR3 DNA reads TGCGCCAGCAGCCCTCAGCGGGCCAACACCGGGGAGCTGTTTTTT.

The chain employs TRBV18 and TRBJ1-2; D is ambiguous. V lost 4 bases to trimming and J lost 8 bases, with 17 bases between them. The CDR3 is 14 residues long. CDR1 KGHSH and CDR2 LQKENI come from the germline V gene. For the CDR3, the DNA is TGTGCCAGCTCACTACGCCAGGCCCTGCAGGGCTACACCTTC. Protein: CASSLRQALQGYTF.

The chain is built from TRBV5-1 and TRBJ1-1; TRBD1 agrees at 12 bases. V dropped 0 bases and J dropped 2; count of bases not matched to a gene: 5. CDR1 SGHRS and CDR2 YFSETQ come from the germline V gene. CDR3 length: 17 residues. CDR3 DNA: TGCGCCAGCAGCTTGGTGGGGACAGGGGGCTTAAACACTGAAGCTTTCTTT. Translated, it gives CASSLVGTGGLNTEAFF.

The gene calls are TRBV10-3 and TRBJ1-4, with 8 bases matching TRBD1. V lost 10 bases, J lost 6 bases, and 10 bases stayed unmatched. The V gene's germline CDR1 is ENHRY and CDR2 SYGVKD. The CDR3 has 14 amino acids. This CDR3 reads CATRWDRSDEKLFF. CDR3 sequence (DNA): TGTGCCACCAGGTGGGACAGGTCGGATGAAAAACTGTTTTTT.

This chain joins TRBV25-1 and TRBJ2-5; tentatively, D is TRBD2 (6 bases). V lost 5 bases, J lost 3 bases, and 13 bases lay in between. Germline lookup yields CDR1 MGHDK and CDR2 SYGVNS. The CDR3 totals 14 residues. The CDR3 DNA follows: TGTGCCAGCAGTCCTCCCCCGGGAGAAGAGACCCAGTACTTC. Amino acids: CASSPPPGEETQYF. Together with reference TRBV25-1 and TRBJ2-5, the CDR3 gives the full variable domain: EADIYQTPRYLVIGTGKKITLECSQTMGHDKMYWYQQDPGMELHLIHYSYGVNSTEKGDLSSESTVSRIRTEHFPLTLESARPSHTSQYLCASSPPPGEETQYFGPGTRLLVL.

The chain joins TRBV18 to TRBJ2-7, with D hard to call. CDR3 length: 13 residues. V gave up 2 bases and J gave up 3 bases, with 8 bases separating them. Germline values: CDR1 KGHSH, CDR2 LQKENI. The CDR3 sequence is CASSPGSYYEQYF. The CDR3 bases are TGTGCCAGCTCACCAGGCAGCTACTACGAGCAGTACTTC.

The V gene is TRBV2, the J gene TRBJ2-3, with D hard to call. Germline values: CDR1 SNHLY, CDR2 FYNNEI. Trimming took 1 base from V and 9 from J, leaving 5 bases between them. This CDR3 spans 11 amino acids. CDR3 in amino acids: CASSEVETQYF. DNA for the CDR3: TGTGCCAGCAGTGAAGTAGAAACGCAGTATTTT.

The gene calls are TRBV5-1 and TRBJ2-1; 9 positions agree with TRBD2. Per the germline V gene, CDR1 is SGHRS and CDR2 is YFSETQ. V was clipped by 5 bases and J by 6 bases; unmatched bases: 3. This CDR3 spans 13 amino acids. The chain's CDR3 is CASSIAGVNEQFF. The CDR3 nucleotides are TGCGCCAGCAGTATAGCGGGAGTCAATGAGCAGTTCTTC.

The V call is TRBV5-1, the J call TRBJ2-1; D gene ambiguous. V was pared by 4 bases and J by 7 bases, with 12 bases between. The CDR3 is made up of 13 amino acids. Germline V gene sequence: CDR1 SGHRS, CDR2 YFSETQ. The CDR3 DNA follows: TGCGCCAGCAGCCTTGATGGTGGGAATGAGCAGTTCTTC. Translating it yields CASSLDGGNEQFF.

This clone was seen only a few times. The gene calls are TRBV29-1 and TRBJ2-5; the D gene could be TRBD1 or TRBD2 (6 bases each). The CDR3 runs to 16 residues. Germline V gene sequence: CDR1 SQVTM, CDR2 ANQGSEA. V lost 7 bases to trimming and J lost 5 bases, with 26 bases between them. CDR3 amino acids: CSAPGWGASRGETQYF. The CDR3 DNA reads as TGCAGCGCCCCTGGGTGGGGGGCGAGTCGAGGGGAGACCCAGTACTTC.

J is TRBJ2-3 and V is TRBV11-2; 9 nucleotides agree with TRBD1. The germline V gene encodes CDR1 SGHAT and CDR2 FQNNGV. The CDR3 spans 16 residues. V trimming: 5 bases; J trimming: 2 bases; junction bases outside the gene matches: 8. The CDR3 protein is CASSRTGTGYTDTQYF. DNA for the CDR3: TGTGCCAGCAGCAGAACCGGGACAGGGTACACAGATACGCAGTATTTT.

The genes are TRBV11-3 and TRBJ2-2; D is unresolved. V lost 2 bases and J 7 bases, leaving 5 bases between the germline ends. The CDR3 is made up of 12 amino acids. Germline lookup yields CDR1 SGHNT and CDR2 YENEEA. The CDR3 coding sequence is TGTGCCAGCAGCTTAATGGGCGGGGAGCTGTTTTTT. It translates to CASSLMGGELFF.

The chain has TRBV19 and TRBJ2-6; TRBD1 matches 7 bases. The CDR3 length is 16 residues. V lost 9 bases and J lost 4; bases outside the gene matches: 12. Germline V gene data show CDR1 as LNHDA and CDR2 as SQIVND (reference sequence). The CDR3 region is CASISAGTAGANVLTF. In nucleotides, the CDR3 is TGTGCCAGCATCTCTGCCGGGACAGCCGGGGCCAACGTCCTGACTTTC.

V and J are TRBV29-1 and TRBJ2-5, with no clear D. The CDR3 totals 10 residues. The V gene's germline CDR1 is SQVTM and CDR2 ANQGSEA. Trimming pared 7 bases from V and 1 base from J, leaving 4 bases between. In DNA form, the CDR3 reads TGCAGCGGCCGCCAAGAGACCCAGTACTTC. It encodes CSGRQETQYF.

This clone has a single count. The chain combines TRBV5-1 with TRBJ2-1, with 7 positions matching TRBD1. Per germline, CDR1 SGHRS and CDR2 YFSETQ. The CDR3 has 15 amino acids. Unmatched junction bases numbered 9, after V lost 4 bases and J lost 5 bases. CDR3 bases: TGCGCCAGCAGCACGAGGTCGGGACAGAACAATGAGCAGTTCTTC. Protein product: CASSTRSGQNNEQFF. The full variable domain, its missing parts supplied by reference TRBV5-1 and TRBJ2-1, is KAGVTQTPRYLIKTRGQQVTLSCSPISGHRSVSWYQQTPGQGLQFLFEYFSETQRNKGNFPGRFSGRQFSNSRSEMNVSTLELGDSALYLCASSTRSGQNNEQFFGPGTRLTVL.

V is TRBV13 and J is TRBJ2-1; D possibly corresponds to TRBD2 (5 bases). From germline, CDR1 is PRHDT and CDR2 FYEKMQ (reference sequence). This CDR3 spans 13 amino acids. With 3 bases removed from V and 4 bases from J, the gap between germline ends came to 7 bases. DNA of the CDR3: TGTGCCAGCAGCTTGAGGGCATACAATGAGCAGTTCTTC. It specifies CASSLRAYNEQFF. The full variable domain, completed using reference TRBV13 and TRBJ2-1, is AAGVIQSPRHLIKEKRETATLKCYPIPRHDTVYWYQQGPGQDPQFLISFYEKMQSDKGSIPDRFSAQQFSDYHSELNMSSLELGDSALYFCASSLRAYNEQFFGPGTRLTVL.

DNA for the CDR3: TGTGCCAGCTCACCCCGGGGAAACCAACAGAACACTGAAGCTTTCTTT. Amino acids: CASSPRGNQQNTEAFF. The J gene is TRBJ1-1, the V gene TRBV18; the D is unclear. This CDR3 has 16 amino acids. V was pared by 3 bases and J by 1 base, with 15 bases between. Germline CDR1 KGHSH, CDR2 LQKENI.

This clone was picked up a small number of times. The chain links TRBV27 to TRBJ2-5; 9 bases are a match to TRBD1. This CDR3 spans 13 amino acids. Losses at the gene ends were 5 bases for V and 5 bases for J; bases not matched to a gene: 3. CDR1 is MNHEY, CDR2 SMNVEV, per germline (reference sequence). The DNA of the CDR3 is TGTGCCAGCAGTCAGACAGGGGGTGAGACCCAGTACTTC. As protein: CASSQTGGETQYF.

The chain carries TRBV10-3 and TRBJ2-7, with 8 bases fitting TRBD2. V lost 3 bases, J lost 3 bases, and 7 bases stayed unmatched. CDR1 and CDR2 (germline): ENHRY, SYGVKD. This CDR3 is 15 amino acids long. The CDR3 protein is CAISEGLATLYEQYF. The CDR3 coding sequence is TGTGCCATCAGTGAAGGACTAGCCACCCTCTACGAGCAGTACTTC.

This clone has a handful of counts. The CDR3 DNA follows: TGTGCTAGTGGTTTGAGGGAAGGCGTCACAGATACGCAGTATTTT. This translates into CASGLREGVTDTQYF. This chain uses TRBV12-5 with TRBJ2-3; D not resolved. Trimming cost V 2 bases and J 2 bases, with 11 bases left between them. Looked up from germline, CDR1 is LGHNT and CDR2 is FRNRAP. The CDR3 consists of 15 residues.

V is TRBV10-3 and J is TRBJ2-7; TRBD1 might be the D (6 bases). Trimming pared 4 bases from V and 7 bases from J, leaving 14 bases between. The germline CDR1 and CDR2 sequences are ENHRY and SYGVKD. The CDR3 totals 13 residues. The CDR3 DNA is TGTGCCATCAGTGGTTCAGGGGTAAGGGAGCAGTACTTC. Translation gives CAISGSGVREQYF.

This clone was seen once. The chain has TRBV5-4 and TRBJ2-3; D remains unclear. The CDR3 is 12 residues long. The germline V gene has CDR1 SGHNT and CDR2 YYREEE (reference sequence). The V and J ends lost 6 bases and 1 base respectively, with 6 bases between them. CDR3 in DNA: TGTGCCAGCACCCTAGGCACAGATACGCAGTATTTT. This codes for CASTLGTDTQYF. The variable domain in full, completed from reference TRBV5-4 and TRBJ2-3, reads ETGVTQSPTHLIKTRGQQVTLRCSSQSGHNTVSWYQQALGQGPQFIFQYYREEENGRGNFPPRFSGLQFPNYSSELNVNALELDDSALYLCASTLGTDTQYFGPGTRLTVL.

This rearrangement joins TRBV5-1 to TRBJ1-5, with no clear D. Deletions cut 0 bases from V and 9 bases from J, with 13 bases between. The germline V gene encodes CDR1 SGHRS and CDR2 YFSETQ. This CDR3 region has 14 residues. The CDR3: CASSLEGTEGPQHF. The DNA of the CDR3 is TGCGCCAGCAGCTTGGAGGGCACCGAGGGGCCCCAGCATTTT.

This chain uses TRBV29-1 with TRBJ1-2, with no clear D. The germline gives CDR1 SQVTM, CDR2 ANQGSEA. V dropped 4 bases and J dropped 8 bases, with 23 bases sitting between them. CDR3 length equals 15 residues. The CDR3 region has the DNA TGCAGCGTTGGGCCTGAGTCGGGTGCAGTTAGGGGCTACACCTTC. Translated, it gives CSVGPESGAVRGYTF. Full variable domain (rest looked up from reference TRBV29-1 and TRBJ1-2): SAVISQKPSRDICQRGTSLTIQCQVDSQVTMMFWYRQQPGQSLTLIATANQGSEATYESGFVIDKFPISRPNLTFSTLTVSNMSPEDSSIYLCSVGPESGAVRGYTFGSGTRLTVV.